This T cell receptor beta chain was captured in a study of control samples from healthy donors and cancer patients. Trimming shortened V by 4 bases and J by 4 bases, and 9 bases separated the two germline ends. This CDR3 region has 13 residues. CDR1 is SGHTA, CDR2 FQGNSA, per germline. Only in-frame clones appear in the TCRdb table, and some are missing; sequencing was by immunoSEQ multiplex PCR. The table has under 85,000 clones, about 79% seen once. Input material: PBMCs. This chain links TRBV7-2 with TRBJ2-3; maybe TRBD1 (6 bases). The receptor was derived from a man aged 60-69 years with head and neck cancer. The CDR3 DNA reads TGTGCCAGCAGCTCATACAGGGCAGATACGCAGTATTTT. It is translated as CASSSYRADTQYF.